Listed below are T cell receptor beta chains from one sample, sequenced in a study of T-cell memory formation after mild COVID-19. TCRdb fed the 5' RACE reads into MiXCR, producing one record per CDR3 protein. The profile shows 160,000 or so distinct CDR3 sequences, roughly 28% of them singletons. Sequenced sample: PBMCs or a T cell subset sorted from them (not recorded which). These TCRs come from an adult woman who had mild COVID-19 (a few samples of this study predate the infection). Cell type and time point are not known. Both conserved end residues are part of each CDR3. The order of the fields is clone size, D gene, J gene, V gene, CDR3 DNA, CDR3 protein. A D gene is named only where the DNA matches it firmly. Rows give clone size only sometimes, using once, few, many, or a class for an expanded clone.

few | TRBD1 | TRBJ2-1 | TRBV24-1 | TGTGCCACCAGTGACACTACAGGGGGCGCAGGCAATGAGCAGTTCTTC | CATSDTTGGAGNEQFF
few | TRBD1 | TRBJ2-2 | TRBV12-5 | TGTGCTAGTGGGTCCCGGACAGGGGGTCACACCGGGGAGCTGTTTTTT | CASGSRTGGHTGELFF
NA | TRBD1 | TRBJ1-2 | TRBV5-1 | TGCGCCAGCAGCATTGGACAGGGGAGGGGCTACACCTTC | CASSIGQGRGYTF
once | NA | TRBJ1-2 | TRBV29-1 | TGCAGCGTTTTGGATAACTATGGCTACACCTTC | CSVLDNYGYTF
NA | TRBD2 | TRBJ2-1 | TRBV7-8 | TGTGCCATCCCTACGGGGGGTTCCTACAATGAGCAGTTCTTC | CAIPTGGSYNEQFF
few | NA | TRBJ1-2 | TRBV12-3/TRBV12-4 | TGTGCCAGCTGGGGGCGCGACTATGGCTACACCTTC | CASWGRDYGYTF
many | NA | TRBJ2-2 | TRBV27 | TGTGCCAGCAGTTTTTTGTCGGAACAGGGTTCCGGGGAGCTGTTTTTT | CASSFLSEQGSGELFF
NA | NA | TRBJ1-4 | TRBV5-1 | TGCGCCAGCAGCTTGGGATTCGATAATGAAAAACTGTTTTTT | CASSLGFDNEKLFF
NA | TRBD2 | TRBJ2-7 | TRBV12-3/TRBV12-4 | TGTGCCAGCAGTTCCTTCGGGGGGGTCTCCTACGAGCAGTACTTC | CASSSFGGVSYEQYF
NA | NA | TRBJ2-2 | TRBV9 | TGTGCCAGCAGCGAGGGAGTAGGCACCGGGGAGCTGTTTTTT | CASSEGVGTGELFF
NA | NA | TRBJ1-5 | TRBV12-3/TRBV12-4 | TGTGCCAGCACCACGGAGCTAAAGGGGCATCAGCCCCAGCATTTT | CASTTELKGHQPQHF
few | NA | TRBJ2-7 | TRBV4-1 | TGCGCCAGCAGCGCCCGGACGGCTACCTACGAGCAGTACTTC | CASSARTATYEQYF
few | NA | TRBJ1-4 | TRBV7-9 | TGTGCCAGCAGCCCAGCGGGTGGGAGACTGTTTTTT | CASSPAGGRLFF
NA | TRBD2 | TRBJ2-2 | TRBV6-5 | TGTGCCAGCAGTTTCTTCGGACTAGCGGGAAGGACCGGGGAGCTGTTTTTT | CASSFFGLAGRTGELFF
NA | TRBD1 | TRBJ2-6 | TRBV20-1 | TGCAGTGCTAGGCACAGGGGACCCTCTGGGGCCAACGTCCTGACTTTC | CSARHRGPSGANVLTF
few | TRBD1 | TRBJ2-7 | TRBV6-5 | TGTGCCAGCAGTTACTTTAGCGGACAGGGGGGGGACGAGCAGTACTTC | CASSYFSGQGGDEQYF
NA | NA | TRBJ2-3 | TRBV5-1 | TGCGCCAGCAGCTTGCACGGGGGCACAGATACGCAGTATTTT | CASSLHGGTDTQYF
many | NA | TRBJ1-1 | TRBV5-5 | TGTGCCAGCTTGAAGGACATGAACACTGAAGCTTTCTTT | CASLKDMNTEAFF
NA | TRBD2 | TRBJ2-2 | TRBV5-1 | TGCGCCAGCCGGGAGGACCCTTCGAACACCGGGGAGCTGTTTTTT | CASREDPSNTGELFF
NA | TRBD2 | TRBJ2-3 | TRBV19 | TGTGCCAGTAGTTCGCTAGCGGGAGCCACAGATACGCAGTATTTT | CASSSLAGATDTQYF
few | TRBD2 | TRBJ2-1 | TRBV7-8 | TGTGCCAGCAGCTTTGGGACCGGGACTAGTCTCAGTGAGCAGTTCTTC | CASSFGTGTSLSEQFF
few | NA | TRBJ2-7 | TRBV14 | TGTGCCAGCAGCCCTCGAGGCCACGAGTCTTACGAGCAGTACTTC | CASSPRGHESYEQYF
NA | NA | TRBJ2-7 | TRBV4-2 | TGTGCCAGCAGCCAAGACGATTACGGTTACGAGCAGTACTTC | CASSQDDYGYEQYF
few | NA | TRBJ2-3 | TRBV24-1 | TGTGCCACCAGTGATGCCAACACAGATACGCAGTATTTT | CATSDANTDTQYF
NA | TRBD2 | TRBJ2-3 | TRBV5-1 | TGCGCCAGCAGCTTGTCCCTAGCGGCTAGCACAGATACGCAGTATTTT | CASSLSLAASTDTQYF
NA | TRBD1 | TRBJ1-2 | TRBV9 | TGTGCCAGCAGCGTGGACAGGGGGAACTATGGCTACACCTTC | CASSVDRGNYGYTF
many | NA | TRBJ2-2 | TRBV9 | TGTGCCAGCAGCGTAGGTGGGGCCTTCGGGGAGCTGTTTTTT | CASSVGGAFGELFF
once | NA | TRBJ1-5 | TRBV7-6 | TGTGCCAGCAGCTTAAGCCCGGGTGGTAATCAGCCCCAGCATTTT | CASSLSPGGNQPQHF
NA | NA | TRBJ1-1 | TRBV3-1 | TGTGCCAGCAGCCAAGCGAGGTACACTGAAGCTTTCTTT | CASSQARYTEAFF
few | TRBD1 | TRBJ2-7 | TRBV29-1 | TGCAGCGTTTTGTTGACAGGGGGCTACGAGCAGTACTTC | CSVLLTGGYEQYF
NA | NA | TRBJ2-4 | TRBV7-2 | TGTGCCAGCAGCCCCGCCCAAGCCAAAAACATTCAGTACTTC | CASSPAQAKNIQYF
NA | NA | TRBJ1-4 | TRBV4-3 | TGCGCCAGCAGCCAGATAGGGGGGGATGAAAAACTGTTTTTT | CASSQIGGDEKLFF
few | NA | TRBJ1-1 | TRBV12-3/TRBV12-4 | TGTGCCAGCAGGGCCGGGACTCTGAACACTGAAGCTTTCTTT | CASRAGTLNTEAFF
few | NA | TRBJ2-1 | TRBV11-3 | TGTGCCAGCAGCCTCGGACTCACCTACAATGAGCAGTTCTTC | CASSLGLTYNEQFF
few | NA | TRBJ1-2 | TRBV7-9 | TGTGCCAGCAGCTTAGTACAGATCTATGGCTACACCTTC | CASSLVQIYGYTF
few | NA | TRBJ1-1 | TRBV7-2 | TGTGCCAGCAGCTCGCCCGGGCCCCTGAACACTGAAGCTTTCTTT | CASSSPGPLNTEAFF
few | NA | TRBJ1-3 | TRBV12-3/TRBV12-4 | TGTGCCAGCAGTTTAGCGACGGCTGGAAACACCATATATTTT | CASSLATAGNTIYF
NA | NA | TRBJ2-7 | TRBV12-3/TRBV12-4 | TGTGCCAGCAGCCGGACCGACGAGCAGTACTTC | CASSRTDEQYF
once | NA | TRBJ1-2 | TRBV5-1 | TGCGCCAGCAGCTTGGAGGTCGGGCAAGGGGCGGAATATGGCTACACCTTC | CASSLEVGQGAEYGYTF
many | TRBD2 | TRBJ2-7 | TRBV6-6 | TGTGCCAGCAGTTACGCTAGCGGGGGTCAGCAGTACTTC | CASSYASGGQQYF
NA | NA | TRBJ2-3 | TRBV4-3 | TGCGCCAGCAGCCAAGATCGGGCCACAGATACGCAGTATTTT | CASSQDRATDTQYF